These T cell receptor beta chains were read from a single sample in a study of shared clonotypes between healthy human individuals. The repertoire was sequenced with immunoSEQ multiplex PCR; TCRdb's copy has only in-frame clones and lacks some. The table lists approximately 510,000 clones, approximately 85% of them singletons. The sequencing input was PBMCs. Source of these receptors: a woman in her forties in good health. Some clones in this sample may be carry-over from other donors' samples. CDR3s include the opening cysteine and the closing phenylalanine or tryptophan. The D gene is left open where the match is weak. Expanded clones are given a class, and other clones once, few, many or no size at all.

D gene | J gene | V gene | clone size | CDR3 DNA | CDR3 protein
NA | TRBJ2-3 | TRBV4-1 | NA | TGCGCCAGCAGCCAAGATTTGAGCAGCACAGATACGCAGTATTTT | CASSQDLSSTDTQYF
NA | TRBJ1-2 | TRBV5-4 | NA | TGTGCCAGCAGCTACGGTGGGGGAGAAAATGGCTACACCTTC | CASSYGGGENGYTF
NA | TRBJ1-6 | TRBV7-8 | NA | TGTGCCAGCAGTCAAGGTTGGGGGAATTCACCCCTCCACTTT | CASSQGWGNSPLHF
NA | TRBJ2-1 | TRBV7-8 | NA | TGTGCCAGCAGCTTACCCCGGTTCGGGTCTAGCACACCCTTAACCAATGAGCAGTTCTTC | CASSLPRFGSSTPLTNEQFF
NA | TRBJ1-5 | TRBV28 | NA | TGTGCCAGCAGTTTTGAGCCAGATCAGCCCCAGCATTTT | CASSFEPDQPQHF
NA | TRBJ2-1 | TRBV5-4 | once | TGTGCCAGCAGCCCGGCGGGCAGCTCCTACAATGAGCAGTTCTTC | CASSPAGSSYNEQFF
NA | TRBJ1-2 | TRBV30 | NA | TGTGCCCGGGCTAGGGAGAGGAGCGGCTACACCTTC | CARARERSGYTF
NA | TRBJ2-7 | TRBV7-2 | NA | TGTGCCAGCAGCTTAGCAGCAATCGAGTACGAGCAGTACTTC | CASSLAAIEYEQYF
NA | TRBJ1-3 | TRBV7-9 | NA | TGTGCCAGCAGCGCCGGGGGGACTGGAAACACCATATATTTT | CASSAGGTGNTIYF
NA | TRBJ2-2 | TRBV7-8 | NA | TGTGCCAGCAGCCAAGGGACACCGAACACCGGGGAGCTGTTTTTT | CASSQGTPNTGELFF
NA | TRBJ2-1 | TRBV6-5 | NA | TGTGCCAGCAGTGGAGTTGCGGTGAACTACAATGAGCAGTTCTTC | CASSGVAVNYNEQFF
NA | TRBJ2-1 | TRBV6-1 | once | TGTGCCAGCAGTGAAGGAATACCCGTCTACAATGAGCAGTTCTTC | CASSEGIPVYNEQFF
TRBD1 | TRBJ2-7 | TRBV28 | NA | TGTGCCAGCAGTCCAGGGGGCGCTGGTCCCTACGAGCAGTACTTC | CASSPGGAGPYEQYF
TRBD2 | TRBJ2-7 | TRBV7-9 | NA | TGTGCCAGCAGCTTTGCGGGAGATGCCTACGAGCAGTACTTC | CASSFAGDAYEQYF
NA | TRBJ1-6 | TRBV27 | many | TGTGCCAGCACCCCGCGAGGCGCGGGATATAATTCACCCCTCCACTTT | CASTPRGAGYNSPLHF
NA | TRBJ2-5 | TRBV7-3 | NA | TGTGCCAGCAGCCTAAGAGGTAGCGGCGTAAAAGAGACCCAGTACTTC | CASSLRGSGVKETQYF
NA | TRBJ1-5 | TRBV28 | NA | TGTGCCAGCAGTTTAACAGGGCAGGGTGATCAGCCCCAGCATTTT | CASSLTGQGDQPQHF
TRBD2 | TRBJ2-7 | TRBV11-3 | many | TGTGCCAGCAGCTTTCAGACCGGGACTAGGAACGAGCAGTACTTC | CASSFQTGTRNEQYF
NA | TRBJ1-2 | TRBV30 | NA | TGTGCCTGGAGTAGTATTGGTAGAGGGAACTATGGCTACACCTTC | CAWSSIGRGNYGYTF
NA | TRBJ2-3 | TRBV27 | NA | TGTGCCAGCAGTTTTTCAAGGACAGATACGCAGTATTTT | CASSFSRTDTQYF
NA | TRBJ2-3 | TRBV11-1 | NA | TGTGCCAGCAGCCCGGCGACTAGATTAAGCACAGATACGCAGTATTTT | CASSPATRLSTDTQYF
NA | TRBJ2-1 | TRBV15 | few | TGTGCCACCAGCTCTCCCCTTCTGAGCTCCTACAATGAGCAGTTCTTC | CATSSPLLSSYNEQFF
NA | TRBJ1-6 | TRBV9 | NA | TGTGCCAGCAGCGTAGGGACAGCAGATAATTCACCCCTCCACTTT | CASSVGTADNSPLHF
NA | TRBJ1-1 | TRBV4-2 | NA | TGTGCCAGCAGCCAAGATTTGGGGGGTTTCTTGACTGAAGCTTTCTTT | CASSQDLGGFLTEAFF
NA | TRBJ2-3 | TRBV11-3 | few | TGTGCCAGCAGCCCCCGGGCCCGGACAGATGGCACAGATACGCAGTATTTT | CASSPRARTDGTDTQYF
TRBD2 | TRBJ2-3 | TRBV5-1 | NA | TGCGCCAGCAGCTTGGGCGGGGGGGTCCCAGATACGCAGTATTTT | CASSLGGGVPDTQYF
TRBD2 | TRBJ2-5 | TRBV5-1 | once | TGCGCCAGCAGCTTGGGGACTAGCGGGGGATATCAAGAGACCCAGTACTTC | CASSLGTSGGYQETQYF
TRBD2 | TRBJ2-3 | TRBV28 | NA | TGTGCCAGCAGTTTATTGGCTAGCGGGAGAACTGCAGATACGCAGTATTTT | CASSLLASGRTADTQYF
NA | TRBJ2-1 | TRBV5-1 | NA | TGCGCCAGCAGCGATAGCACGCAGTACAATGAGCAGTTCTTC | CASSDSTQYNEQFF
NA | TRBJ2-3 | TRBV9 | NA | TGTGCCAGCAGCCAGAGGGCAGCAAGCACAGATACGCAGTATTTT | CASSQRAASTDTQYF
TRBD1 | TRBJ1-4 | TRBV6-1 | once | TGTGCCAGCCTGACAGGGAGGGGTGAAAAACTGTTTTTT | CASLTGRGEKLFF
NA | TRBJ1-6 | TRBV30 | once | TGTGCCTGGGGTCAGGCGCGGTATAATTCACCCCTCCACTTT | CAWGQARYNSPLHF
NA | TRBJ2-3 | TRBV28 | NA | TGTGCCAGCAGTTTGGCCCGAATTGGAACAGATACGCAGTATTTT | CASSLARIGTDTQYF
NA | TRBJ1-6 | TRBV6-4 | NA | TGTGCCAGCAGCGCAACAGCAGATAATTCACCCCTCCACTTT | CASSATADNSPLHF
NA | TRBJ1-4 | TRBV27 | NA | TGTGCCAGCAGCCTTAGGGAGGGGTATGAAAAACTGTTTTTT | CASSLREGYEKLFF
TRBD1 | TRBJ1-2 | TRBV5-6 | NA | TGTGCCAGCAGCTTGGGGACAGGGTTCAACTATGGCTACACCTTC | CASSLGTGFNYGYTF
TRBD1 | TRBJ2-1 | TRBV5-1 | NA | TGCGCCAGCAGACCCCAGGGGGCCTACAATGAGCAGTTCTTC | CASRPQGAYNEQFF
TRBD2 | TRBJ2-1 | TRBV18 | NA | TGTGCCAGCTCACCGGGACTAGCCGCTGAGCAGTTCTTC | CASSPGLAAEQFF
TRBD2 | TRBJ2-7 | TRBV2 | once | TGTGCCAGCGGTTGGACTAGCGGGAATTCCTACGAGCAGTACTTC | CASGWTSGNSYEQYF
NA | TRBJ2-1 | TRBV7-2 | NA | TGTGCCAGCAGCTCCGGACCCAATGGCGAGCAGTTCTTC | CASSSGPNGEQFF
NA | TRBJ1-1 | TRBV11-2 | NA | TGTGCCAGCAGTCCCGGGCCTCCCGGCACTGAAGCTTTCTTT | CASSPGPPGTEAFF